A single sample gave rise to the 15 T cell receptor beta chains below, sequenced in a study of T cells in Graves' hyperthyroidism and ophthalmopathy. Researchers amplified the TCR beta CDR3 regions from RNA transcripts. Initially, a first-round RT-PCR of the TCR CDR3 employed the HTBI primer set. TCRdb reprocessed the multiplex PCR reads via MiXCR and lists one record per CDR3 protein. Counted here are 350,000 or so distinct CDR3 sequences, around 20% occurring once; the ten biggest clones make up around 50%. The sample taken for sequencing was blood. These receptors all stem from a woman between 45 and 65 years old with Graves' hyperthyroidism.

This clonotype was recorded many times. This chain uses TRBV12-3 or TRBV12-4 with TRBJ2-1; 9 bases align to TRBD1. The junction had 8 bases not matched to a gene; V was cut back by 3 bases and J by 5 bases. CDR3 length equals 16 residues. For the CDR3, the DNA is TGTGCCAGCAGTTTTGGCGTCGGACAGGGGAACAATGAGCAGTTCTTC. Amino acid sequence: CASSFGVGQGNNEQFF.

This clonotype has a count of ten or more. The CDR3 here is CASSLGLLAPNEQFF. Here the CDR3 DNA reads TGCGCCAGCAGCTTGGGCCTCTTAGCTCCAAATGAGCAGTTCTTC. This chain connects TRBV5-1 to TRBJ2-1; D not certain. CDR3 length: 15 residues. Trimming stripped 0 bases from V and 7 bases from J, with 14 bases between. Germline assignment: CDR1 SGHRS and CDR2 YFSETQ.

The V and J genes are TRBV5-6 and TRBJ1-2; unclear D gene. The V end was cut by 6 bases, the J end by 0 bases, with 18 bases between. The germline V gene has CDR1 SGHDT and CDR2 YYEEEE. This CDR3 has 16 amino acids. The CDR3 protein is CASTRVGVGPNYGYTF. DNA for the CDR3: TGTGCCAGCACCAGAGTGGGCGTAGGGCCTAACTATGGCTACACCTTC. Supplemented by reference TRBV5-6 and TRBJ1-2, the full variable domain reads DAGVTQSPTHLIKTRGQQVTLRCSPKSGHDTVSWYQQALGQGPQFIFQYYEEEERQRGNFPDRFSGHQFPNYSSELNVNALLLGDSALYLCASTRVGVGPNYGYTFGSGTRLTVV.

Many counts were recorded for this clonotype. The V call is TRBV7-2, the J call TRBJ2-7; 7 bases match TRBD1. The CDR3 runs to 16 residues. With V trimmed by 0 bases and J by 0 bases, 5 bases remained unmatched. Per germline, CDR1 SGHTA and CDR2 FQGNSA. CDR3 nucleotide sequence: TGTGCCAGCAGCTTAGCTAGGGGGCTGAGCTCCTACGAGCAGTACTTC. This gives the protein CASSLARGLSSYEQYF. The full variable domain, with the rest looked up from reference TRBV7-2 and TRBJ2-7, is GAGVSQSPSNKVTEKGKDVELRCDPISGHTALYWYRQSLGQGLEFLIYFQGNSAPDKSGLPSDRFSAERTGGSVSTLTIQRTQQEDSAVYLCASSLARGLSSYEQYFGPGTRLTVT.

The V and J genes are TRBV6-1 and TRBJ1-5; the D is unclear. The CDR3 is 13 amino acids. The germline CDR1 and CDR2 sequences are MNHNS and SASEGT. Trimming cost V 6 bases and J 7 bases, with 13 bases left between them. CDR3 nucleotide sequence: TGTGCCAGCAGGGACCCAAGCCTCCAGCCCCAGCATTTT. Encoded protein: CASRDPSLQPQHF.

This clonotype appeared many times. The chain has TRBV18 and TRBJ1-2; 7 nucleotides match TRBD1. The CDR3 extends over 14 amino acids. Germline CDR1 reads KGHSH; CDR2 reads LQKENI. The ends lost 3 bases at V and 7 bases at J; junction bases unmatched: 8. CDR3 nucleotides: TGTGCCAGCTCACCGGACCGACAGGGCCTTGGCTACACCTTC. Translated: CASSPDRQGLGYTF. The variable domain in full, with the rest retrieved from reference TRBV18 and TRBJ1-2, is NAGVMQNPRHLVRRRGQEARLRCSPMKGHSHVYWYRQLPEEGLKFMVYLQKENIIDESGMPKERFSAEFPKEGPSILRIQQVVRGDSAAYFCASSPDRQGLGYTFGSGTRLTVV.

The chain joins TRBV28 to TRBJ2-2, with 9 bases aligning to TRBD1. Germline-derived CDR1 and CDR2 are MDHEN and SYDVKM. Trimming at V came to 5 bases and at J to 6 bases, leaving 7 bases not matched to a gene. The CDR3 has 15 residues. This CDR3 is CASSARDRVAGELFF. The CDR3 DNA follows: TGTGCCAGCAGTGCCCGGGACAGGGTGGCCGGGGAGCTGTTTTTT.

The chain employs TRBV5-8 and TRBJ2-1; 12 bases fit TRBD2. The CDR3 covers 18 residues. Per germline, CDR1 SGHTS and CDR2 YDEGEE. Losses at the gene ends were 2 bases for V and 5 bases for J; bases not matched to a gene: 11. The CDR3 DNA follows: TGTGCCAGCAGCTTAAAGGGGGCTAGACTAGCGGGGGACAATGAGCAGTTCTTC. It specifies CASSLKGARLAGDNEQFF. The whole variable domain, filled in from reference TRBV5-8 and TRBJ2-1, reads EAGVTQSPTHLIKTRGQQATLRCSPISGHTSVYWYQQALGLGLQFLLWYDEGEERNRGNFPPRFSGRQFPNYSSELNVNALELEDSALYLCASSLKGARLAGDNEQFFGPGTRLTVL.

This clonotype was picked up a small number of times. The chain joins TRBV6-1 to TRBJ2-2; perhaps TRBD1 as D (6 bases). Between the trimmed V and J ends, which lost 7 bases and 0 bases, there was a span of 12 bases. This CDR3 region has 15 residues. Germline CDR1 reads MNHNS; CDR2 reads SASEGT. The CDR3 DNA is TGTGCCAGCACAGGGGAATTTACGAACACCGGGGAGCTGTTTTTT. It specifies CASTGEFTNTGELFF.

The DNA of the CDR3 is TGTGCCAGCAGCTCTTACAGGGGTCGCTCTGGGGCCAACGTCCTGACTTTC. It yields the protein CASSSYRGRSGANVLTF. This rearrangement joins TRBV11-2 to TRBJ2-6, with 7 nucleotides matching TRBD1. The J segment lost 0 bases and the V segment lost 4 bases, leaving 6 bases of the junction unmatched. The CDR3 sequence is 17 residues long. The V gene's germline CDR1 is SGHAT and CDR2 FQNNGV. Filled out from reference TRBV11-2 and TRBJ2-6, the complete variable domain reads EAGVAQSPRYKIIEKRQSVAFWCNPISGHATLYWYQQILGQGPKLLIQFQNNGVVDDSQLPKDRFSAERLKGVDSTLKIQPAKLEDSAVYLCASSSYRGRSGANVLTFGAGSRLTVL.

This clonotype was seen ten or more times. This chain uses TRBV10-3 with TRBJ2-1; 11 bases line up with TRBD2. In germline, CDR1 is ENHRY, CDR2 SYGVKD. V was clipped by 6 bases and J by 7 bases; unmatched bases: 8. The CDR3 extends over 15 amino acids. The CDR3 DNA sequence: TGTGCCATCAGCAAGGAGACTAGCGGGAAGAATGAGCAGTTCTTC. Translation gives CAISKETSGKNEQFF.

Ten or more counts support this clonotype. The chain couples TRBV12-3 or TRBV12-4 to TRBJ2-7; 14 bases line up with TRBD2. V was pared by 1 base and J by 1 base, with 6 bases of the junction left unmatched. The CDR3 is 18 amino acids. The CDR3 sequence: CASSLGGLAGGKSYEQYF. In DNA, the CDR3 is TGTGCCAGCAGTTTAGGAGGACTAGCGGGAGGAAAATCCTACGAGCAGTACTTC.

The rearrangement joins TRBV7-3 to TRBJ2-1; TRBD2 aligns across 15 bases. The CDR3 extends over 17 amino acids. Looked up from germline, CDR1 is SGHTA and CDR2 is FQGTGA. The V segment lost 0 bases and the J segment 7 bases; nucleotides outside the gene matches: 4. Here the CDR3 reads CASSLTAGLAGGNEQFF. The CDR3 DNA is TGTGCCAGCAGCTTAACGGCGGGACTAGCGGGAGGAAATGAGCAGTTCTTC.

This clonotype was recorded at least ten times. The V gene is TRBV28, the J gene TRBJ1-2; D not certain. The CDR3 consists of 15 residues. The germline V gene has CDR1 MDHEN and CDR2 SYDVKM. V shed 3 bases and J shed 8 bases, with 19 bases lying between them. CDR3 loop: CASSFIGRPLNGYTF. In DNA, the CDR3 is TGTGCCAGCAGTTTTATCGGACGGCCACTAAACGGCTACACCTTC.

This clonotype appeared many times. This chain links TRBV11-1 with TRBJ2-6; D is unresolved. This CDR3 contains 16 residues. V was cut by 8 bases and J by 0 bases, with 14 bases left in between. CDR1 is SGHAT, CDR2 FQDESV, per germline (reference sequence). The chain's CDR3 is CASELLTSSGANVLTF. The CDR3 nucleotides are TGTGCCAGCGAGCTACTGACGAGCTCTGGGGCCAACGTCCTGACTTTC.